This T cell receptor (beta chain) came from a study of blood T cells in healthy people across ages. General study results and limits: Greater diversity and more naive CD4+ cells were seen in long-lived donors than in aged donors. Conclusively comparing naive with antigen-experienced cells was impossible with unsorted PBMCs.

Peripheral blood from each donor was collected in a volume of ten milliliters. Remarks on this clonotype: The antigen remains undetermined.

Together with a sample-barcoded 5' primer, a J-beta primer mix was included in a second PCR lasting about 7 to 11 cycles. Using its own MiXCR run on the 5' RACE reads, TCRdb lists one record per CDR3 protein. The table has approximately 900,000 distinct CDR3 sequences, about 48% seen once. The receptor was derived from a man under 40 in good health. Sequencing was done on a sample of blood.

The chain's CDR3 is CASAAGNQPQHF. The CDR3 nucleotides are TGTGCCAGCGCGGCGGGCAATCAGCCCCAGCATTTT. The V gene is TRBV6-1, the J gene TRBJ1-5; no clear D. The V and J ends lost 8 bases and 2 bases respectively, with 7 bases between them. The CDR3 consists of 12 residues. Germline values: CDR1 MNHNS, CDR2 SASEGT.